This T cell receptor beta chain is from a study of CD8+ T cells in alopecia areata. Study background: It was oral tofacitinib, at 5 to 10 mg twice daily, that treated patients received. Dosing spanned 6 to 18 months on tofacitinib, then 6 months off drug. General observations from the study: Lesional scalp, especially alopecia totalis/universalis, showed higher clonality than normal scalp.

Following RNA extraction, reverse transcription yielded cDNA that acted as the sequencing template. Generated by immunoSEQ multiplex PCR, the TCRdb table keeps only in-frame clones and is missing some. The profile covers more than 150,000 clones, with 50% to 60% appearing a single time and approximately 15% taken by the ten largest. V was pared by 6 bases and J by 7 bases, with 13 bases between. The CDR3 sequence is 14 residues long. Per the germline V gene, CDR1 is MNHEY and CDR2 is SVGAGI. On this clone itself: The antigen remains undetermined.

This sequence was found in a human donor with alopecia areata. Sequences were derived from CD4+ T cells sorted from blood, sampled at week 0. The rearrangement links TRBV6-5 to TRBJ1-6; D is unresolved. CDR3 DNA: TGTGCCAGCAGCTCTGACATCGGGAATTCACCCCTCCACTTT. Translating it yields CASSSDIGNSPLHF.